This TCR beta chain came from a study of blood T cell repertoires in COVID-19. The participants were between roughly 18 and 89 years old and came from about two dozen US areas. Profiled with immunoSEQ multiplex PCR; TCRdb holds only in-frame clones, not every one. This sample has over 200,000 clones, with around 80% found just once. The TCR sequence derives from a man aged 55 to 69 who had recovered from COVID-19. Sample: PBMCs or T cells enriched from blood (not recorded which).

The CDR3 coding sequence is TGTGCCAGCAGGGAGACGGTTAGCAATCAGCCCCAGCATTTT. As protein: CASRETVSNQPQHF. This chain joins TRBV2 and TRBJ1-5; D is undetermined. Germline CDR1 SNHLY, CDR2 FYNNEI. The CDR3 consists of 14 residues. V shed 6 bases and J shed 0 bases, with 9 bases lying between them.